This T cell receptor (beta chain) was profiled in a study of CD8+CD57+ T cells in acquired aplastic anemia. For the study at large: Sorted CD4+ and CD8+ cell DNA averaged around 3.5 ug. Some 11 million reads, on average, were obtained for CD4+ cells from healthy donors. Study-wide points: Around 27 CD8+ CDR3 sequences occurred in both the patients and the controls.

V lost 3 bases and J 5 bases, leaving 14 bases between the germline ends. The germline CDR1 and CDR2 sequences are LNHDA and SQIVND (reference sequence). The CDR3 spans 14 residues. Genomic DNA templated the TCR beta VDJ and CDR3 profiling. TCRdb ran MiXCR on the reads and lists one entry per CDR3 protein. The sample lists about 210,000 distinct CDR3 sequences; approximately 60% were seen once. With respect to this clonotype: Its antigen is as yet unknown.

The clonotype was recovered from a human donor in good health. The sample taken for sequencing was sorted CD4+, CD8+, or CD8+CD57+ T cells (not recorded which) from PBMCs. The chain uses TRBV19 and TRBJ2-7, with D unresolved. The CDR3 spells CASSMVSSSHEQYF. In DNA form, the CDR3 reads TGTGCCAGTAGTATGGTATCGAGTTCCCACGAGCAGTACTTC. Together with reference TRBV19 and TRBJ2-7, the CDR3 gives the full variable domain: DGGITQSPKYLFRKEGQNVTLSCEQNLNHDAMYWYRQDPGQGLRLIYYSQIVNDFQKGDIAEGYSVSREKKESFPLTVTSAQKNPTAFYLCASSMVSSSHEQYFGPGTRLTVT.